Listed below are T cell receptor beta chains from one sample, sequenced in a study of T cell repertoires in cytomegalovirus infection. TCRdb fed the reads into MiXCR, producing one record per CDR3 protein. The sample lists 680,000 or so distinct CDR3 sequences, roughly 35% seen once, with 2.8% in the top ten. Input material: PBMCs. Receptors were obtained from a human donor in good health (CMV status not recorded). Some clones in this sample may be carry-over from other donors' samples. Each CDR3 is given with its conserved first and last residue. Each record gives: clone size, J gene, D gene, V gene, CDR3 DNA, CDR3 protein. A D gene is named only where the DNA matches it firmly. Not every row has a clone size; where given, it reads once, few, many or a size class.

abundance: NA; j_gene: TRBJ1-2; d_gene: NA; v_gene: TRBV7-8; CDR3nt: TGTGCCAGCAGCTCGGGGGTTAGCGGCAGGCTTGAAGAAGACTATGGCTACACCTTC; CDR3aa: CASSSGVSGRLEEDYGYTF
abundance: NA; j_gene: TRBJ2-3; d_gene: TRBD1; v_gene: TRBV19; CDR3nt: TGTGCCAGTAGTAGGCGACAGGGTCGAGCAGATACGCAGTATTTT; CDR3aa: CASSRRQGRADTQYF
abundance: few; j_gene: TRBJ1-1; d_gene: NA; v_gene: TRBV7-8; CDR3nt: TGTGCCAGCAGCTTTACGGAGATGAACACTGAAGCTTTCTTT; CDR3aa: CASSFTEMNTEAFF
abundance: NA; j_gene: TRBJ2-1; d_gene: NA; v_gene: TRBV28; CDR3nt: TGTGCCAGCAGTTGGTCTAGGGGAAGCTCCTACAATGAGCAGTTCTTC; CDR3aa: CASSWSRGSSYNEQFF
abundance: NA; j_gene: TRBJ2-2; d_gene: TRBD1; v_gene: TRBV18; CDR3nt: TGTGCCAGCTCCCTCGTAGGGACAGCCCGACCTACTAACACCGGGGAGCTGTTTTTT; CDR3aa: CASSLVGTARPTNTGELFF
abundance: once; j_gene: TRBJ2-5; d_gene: NA; v_gene: TRBV7-8; CDR3nt: TGTGCCAGCAGTACAACTCGAGAGACCCAGTACTTC; CDR3aa: CASSTTRETQYF
abundance: NA; j_gene: TRBJ1-3; d_gene: NA; v_gene: TRBV6-1; CDR3nt: TGTGCCAGCAGTTACCGGGCGGCTCTCTCTGGAAACACCATATATTTT; CDR3aa: CASSYRAALSGNTIYF
abundance: NA; j_gene: TRBJ1-4; d_gene: NA; v_gene: TRBV7-6; CDR3nt: TGTGCCAGCAGCTTAGCCACAGGGCACCTAGGCGAAAAACTGTTTTTT; CDR3aa: CASSLATGHLGEKLFF
abundance: NA; j_gene: TRBJ1-3; d_gene: TRBD1; v_gene: TRBV7-9; CDR3nt: TGTGCCAGCAGCCCGCTACAGGGGACCGGAAACACCATATATTTT; CDR3aa: CASSPLQGTGNTIYF
abundance: NA; j_gene: TRBJ1-1; d_gene: NA; v_gene: TRBV7-2; CDR3nt: TGTGCCAGCAGCTTTAGGGGACTTGGCGCTGAAGCTTTCTTT; CDR3aa: CASSFRGLGAEAFF
abundance: NA; j_gene: TRBJ2-6; d_gene: NA; v_gene: TRBV7-2; CDR3nt: TGTGCCAGCAGCTTGCGGAGTGGGCTGCCCTCTGGGGCCAACGTCCTGACTTTC; CDR3aa: CASSLRSGLPSGANVLTF
abundance: few; j_gene: TRBJ2-5; d_gene: TRBD2; v_gene: TRBV6-5; CDR3nt: TGTGCCAGCAGTTACTCGTCAACTAGCGGGAGTGGAGAGACCCAGTACTTC; CDR3aa: CASSYSSTSGSGETQYF
abundance: NA; j_gene: TRBJ1-2; d_gene: TRBD1; v_gene: TRBV6-1; CDR3nt: TGTGCCAGCAGTCGACAGGGGGCACGGGGCTACACCTTC; CDR3aa: CASSRQGARGYTF
abundance: NA; j_gene: TRBJ1-1; d_gene: NA; v_gene: TRBV3-1; CDR3nt: TGTGCCAGCAGCCAAGTAAGCAAGAGCCCCTACACTGAAGCTTTCTTT; CDR3aa: CASSQVSKSPYTEAFF
abundance: NA; j_gene: TRBJ2-1; d_gene: TRBD2; v_gene: TRBV2; CDR3nt: TGTGCCAGCACCGACGGGACTAGCGCCTACAATGAGCAGTTCTTC; CDR3aa: CASTDGTSAYNEQFF
abundance: many; j_gene: TRBJ1-2; d_gene: NA; v_gene: TRBV7-2; CDR3nt: TGTGCCAGCAGCTTGCTCAGGGATGGCTACACCTTC; CDR3aa: CASSLLRDGYTF
abundance: few; j_gene: TRBJ2-2; d_gene: NA; v_gene: TRBV11-2; CDR3nt: TGTGCCAGCAGCTCGACAGGATTAAACACCGGGGAGCTGTTTTTT; CDR3aa: CASSSTGLNTGELFF
abundance: few; j_gene: TRBJ1-5; d_gene: TRBD1; v_gene: TRBV6-2/TRBV6-3; CDR3nt: TGTGCCAGCAGTTACGTAGCACAGGGGGCCAGCAATCAGCCCCAGCATTTT; CDR3aa: CASSYVAQGASNQPQHF
abundance: NA; j_gene: TRBJ1-2; d_gene: NA; v_gene: TRBV28; CDR3nt: TGTGCCAGCAGTTCAAAGAGGACGGGGCGAACCTATAAAATAAACTATGGCTACACCTTC; CDR3aa: CASSSKRTGRTYKINYGYTF
abundance: few; j_gene: TRBJ1-5; d_gene: NA; v_gene: TRBV12-3/TRBV12-4; CDR3nt: TGTGCCAGCAGTGCTGGTAGGCAGCCCCAGCATTTT; CDR3aa: CASSAGRQPQHF
abundance: NA; j_gene: TRBJ2-5; d_gene: TRBD2; v_gene: TRBV28; CDR3nt: TGTGCCAGCAGTTTGGTACTAGCGGGGGAAGAGACCCAGTACTTC; CDR3aa: CASSLVLAGEETQYF
abundance: NA; j_gene: TRBJ1-1; d_gene: NA; v_gene: TRBV28; CDR3nt: TGTGCCAGCGTTACGAATGGGGACACTGAAGCTTTCTTT; CDR3aa: CASVTNGDTEAFF
abundance: once; j_gene: TRBJ1-5; d_gene: TRBD1; v_gene: TRBV10-3; CDR3nt: TGTGCCATCAGGCCCGGGACAGGGAGCGGTCAGCCCCAGCATTTT; CDR3aa: CAIRPGTGSGQPQHF
abundance: NA; j_gene: TRBJ1-6; d_gene: NA; v_gene: TRBV7-3; CDR3nt: TGTGCCAGCAGCTTAAGGGGCGGGGTGGATAATTCACCCCCCCACTTT; CDR3aa: CASSLRGGVDNSPPHF
abundance: NA; j_gene: TRBJ1-5; d_gene: NA; v_gene: TRBV28; CDR3nt: TGTGCCAGCATCCCAACCGGCAATGGGCCCCAGCATTTT; CDR3aa: CASIPTGNGPQHF
abundance: NA; j_gene: TRBJ1-2; d_gene: NA; v_gene: TRBV20-1; CDR3nt: TGCAGTGCTAGGAGACAGGCAGATTATGGCTACACCTTC; CDR3aa: CSARRQADYGYTF
abundance: NA; j_gene: TRBJ1-5; d_gene: NA; v_gene: TRBV28; CDR3nt: TGTGCCAGCAGTTTAAGGGCCTTCGGACAGAAGAATCAGCCCCAGCATTTT; CDR3aa: CASSLRAFGQKNQPQHF
abundance: NA; j_gene: TRBJ2-5; d_gene: TRBD2; v_gene: TRBV28; CDR3nt: TGTGCCAGCAGTTTATGGGGACTACAAGAGACCCAGTACTTC; CDR3aa: CASSLWGLQETQYF
abundance: NA; j_gene: TRBJ2-3; d_gene: NA; v_gene: TRBV20-1; CDR3nt: TGCAGTGCTAGAGACCCCTCTGGACTAGATACGCAGTATTTT; CDR3aa: CSARDPSGLDTQYF
abundance: few; j_gene: TRBJ1-5; d_gene: NA; v_gene: TRBV11-2; CDR3nt: TGTGCCAGCACCTCTTCCGGACGGGACAATCAGCCCCAGCATTTT; CDR3aa: CASTSSGRDNQPQHF
abundance: NA; j_gene: TRBJ1-4; d_gene: NA; v_gene: TRBV28; CDR3nt: TGTGCCAGCAGTTTGAGTTTTGAAAAACTGTTTTTT; CDR3aa: CASSLSFEKLFF
abundance: few; j_gene: TRBJ2-7; d_gene: NA; v_gene: TRBV6-5; CDR3nt: TGTGCCAGCAGTTACAGCCATGGGGCCTACGAGCAGTACTTC; CDR3aa: CASSYSHGAYEQYF
abundance: NA; j_gene: TRBJ1-2; d_gene: NA; v_gene: TRBV20-1; CDR3nt: TGCAGTGCTAGAGGGGCCGGACAGACTGTTGATGGCTACACCTTC; CDR3aa: CSARGAGQTVDGYTF
abundance: many; j_gene: TRBJ1-2; d_gene: NA; v_gene: TRBV19; CDR3nt: TGTGCCAGTAGTATATCAGTTTATGGCTACACCTTC; CDR3aa: CASSISVYGYTF
abundance: NA; j_gene: TRBJ2-7; d_gene: TRBD1; v_gene: TRBV5-4; CDR3nt: TGTGCCAGCAGCCGTTGGACAGGGGGAAACTACGAGCAGTACTTC; CDR3aa: CASSRWTGGNYEQYF
abundance: many; j_gene: TRBJ1-1; d_gene: NA; v_gene: TRBV7-2; CDR3nt: TGTGCCAGCAGCCGCTTGGCAATGAACACTGAAGCTTTCTTT; CDR3aa: CASSRLAMNTEAFF
abundance: many; j_gene: TRBJ2-7; d_gene: TRBD1; v_gene: TRBV12-3/TRBV12-4; CDR3nt: TGTGCCAGCAGTCGAGACAGGGTGTACGAGCAGTACTTC; CDR3aa: CASSRDRVYEQYF
abundance: few; j_gene: TRBJ2-5; d_gene: TRBD1; v_gene: TRBV23-1; CDR3nt: TGCGCCAGCAGCCGGGACAGGGTGAACGAAGAGACCCAGTACTTC; CDR3aa: CASSRDRVNEETQYF
abundance: NA; j_gene: TRBJ1-1; d_gene: NA; v_gene: TRBV13; CDR3nt: TGTGCCAGCGGAGCGGGAGGGGACACTGAAGCTTTCTTT; CDR3aa: CASGAGGDTEAFF
abundance: few; j_gene: TRBJ1-4; d_gene: NA; v_gene: TRBV12-3/TRBV12-4; CDR3nt: TGTGCCAGCACCCCCTTGGGGGACCCTAATGAAAAACTGTTTTTT; CDR3aa: CASTPLGDPNEKLFF
abundance: NA; j_gene: TRBJ2-3; d_gene: NA; v_gene: TRBV19; CDR3nt: TGTGCCACGCTCGATCCCGGGCTCCGCACAGAGACGCAGTATTTT; CDR3aa: CATLDPGLRTETQYF
abundance: NA; j_gene: TRBJ2-1; d_gene: NA; v_gene: TRBV11-2; CDR3nt: TGTGCCAGCAGCTTTGAACAGGGCTCCTACAATGAGCAGTTCTTC; CDR3aa: CASSFEQGSYNEQFF
abundance: few; j_gene: TRBJ2-7; d_gene: NA; v_gene: TRBV19; CDR3nt: TGTGCCAGTAGTACCCCATCAGCGGGTAGATTCTACGAGCAGTACTTC; CDR3aa: CASSTPSAGRFYEQYF
abundance: few; j_gene: TRBJ2-2; d_gene: NA; v_gene: TRBV10-3; CDR3nt: TGTGCCATCAGTGGCCAGGGAAAGAACACCGGGGAGCTGTTTTTT; CDR3aa: CAISGQGKNTGELFF
abundance: NA; j_gene: TRBJ2-7; d_gene: TRBD1; v_gene: TRBV5-3; CDR3nt: TGTGCCAGCAGCGCAGGGGACAGAACACTCTACGAGCAGTACTTC; CDR3aa: CASSAGDRTLYEQYF
abundance: few; j_gene: TRBJ1-5; d_gene: NA; v_gene: TRBV19; CDR3nt: TGTGCCAGTAGTATGGGTTTAGGGTCTCGTAGCAATCAGCCCCAGCATTTT; CDR3aa: CASSMGLGSRSNQPQHF
abundance: NA; j_gene: TRBJ1-1; d_gene: NA; v_gene: TRBV6-1; CDR3nt: TGTGCCAGCAGTTACGGGTCAGAAACTGAAGCTTTCTTT; CDR3aa: CASSYGSETEAFF
abundance: many; j_gene: TRBJ2-5; d_gene: NA; v_gene: TRBV7-8; CDR3nt: TGTGCCAGCTCCCCCCGGAGCTGGGTACAAGAGACCCAGTACTTC; CDR3aa: CASSPRSWVQETQYF
abundance: few; j_gene: TRBJ1-5; d_gene: NA; v_gene: TRBV19; CDR3nt: TGTGCCTGTAGCGGGGGCATGAGGTATCAGCCCCAGCATTTT; CDR3aa: CACSGGMRYQPQHF
abundance: NA; j_gene: TRBJ2-3; d_gene: TRBD2; v_gene: TRBV10-3; CDR3nt: TGTGCCATCAGGATACCTAGCAGTGAGGCGGGAGGCACAGATACGCAGTATTTT; CDR3aa: CAIRIPSSEAGGTDTQYF
abundance: NA; j_gene: TRBJ1-4; d_gene: NA; v_gene: TRBV28; CDR3nt: TGTGCCAGCCGGGGGGAGGGAGAGGAAAAACTGTTTTTT; CDR3aa: CASRGEGEEKLFF
abundance: NA; j_gene: TRBJ1-1; d_gene: TRBD1; v_gene: TRBV28; CDR3nt: TGTGCCAGCAGCCTATACAGGGGGACGAACACTGAAGCTTTCTTT; CDR3aa: CASSLYRGTNTEAFF
abundance: few; j_gene: TRBJ1-2; d_gene: TRBD1; v_gene: TRBV6-1; CDR3nt: TGTGCCAGCAAGCTTCAACAGGGGGCATCTTTTGGCTACACCTTC; CDR3aa: CASKLQQGASFGYTF
abundance: NA; j_gene: TRBJ1-1; d_gene: NA; v_gene: TRBV4-2; CDR3nt: TGTGCCAGCAGCCAAGATTTCGGGGATACGGTTGCTTTCTTT; CDR3aa: CASSQDFGDTVAFF
abundance: NA; j_gene: TRBJ2-1; d_gene: TRBD2; v_gene: TRBV3-1; CDR3nt: TGTGCCAGCAGCCAAGAAACTCTAGCGGGGGTAACAAACAATGAGCAGTTCTTC; CDR3aa: CASSQETLAGVTNNEQFF